The subject of this entry is one TCR beta chain. Antigen: not known. The data originate from a study of blood T cells in healthy people across ages. Broader study findings: Naive T cell percentage by flow cytometry tracked strongly with beta diversity.

The J segment lost 2 bases and the V segment lost 7 bases, leaving 4 bases of the junction unmatched. This CDR3 spans 15 amino acids. In germline, CDR1 is LGHNT, CDR2 FRNRAP. Then a second PCR, running about 6 to 11 cycles, was carried out with a sample-barcoded 5' primer and a J-beta primer mix. TCRdb recomputed calls from the 5' RACE reads with MiXCR, one row per CDR3 protein. This table has approximately 290,000 distinct CDR3 sequences, 25% to 30% appearing once. Sequencing was carried out using blood. V usage is TRBV12-5 and J usage is TRBJ2-6; the match to TRBD2 covers 8 bases. This TCR derives from a woman aged 70 to 79 in good health. The CDR3 DNA follows: TGTGCTAGTGCCCCGGGAGGGGCTGGGGCCAACGTCCTGACTTTC. This translates into CASAPGGAGANVLTF.